This TCR beta chain was profiled in a study of immune evolution from preneoplasia to lung adenocarcinoma. Broader study findings: Top clone frequencies peaked in normal lung, apparently declining through invasive adenocarcinoma.

Patients had resection in Japan or China between about 2014 and 2018. Here immunoSEQ multiplex PCR was the method, and the copy in TCRdb shows in-frame clones only, minus some. The sample consists of 9,000 to 13,000 clones, roughly 89% of them appearing once. CDR1 is MNHNS and CDR2 is SASEGT in the germline V gene. The CDR3 runs to 15 residues. The V and J ends lost 4 bases and 0 bases respectively, with 7 bases between them. For this clone: Its antigen is not identified.

The receptor's source is a person aged 65 to 85 with invasive lung adenocarcinoma. Sequencing input: FFPE invasive lung adenocarcinoma tissue. V usage is TRBV6-1 and J usage is TRBJ2-6; no clear D gene. CDR3 residues: CASSADISGANVLTF. CDR3 in DNA: TGTGCCAGCAGTGCCGACATCTCTGGGGCCAACGTCCTGACTTTC.